These 10 T cell receptor beta chains originate from one sample sequenced in a study of naive CD8 T cells in extremely preterm neonates. Using immunoSEQ multiplex PCR, the repertoire was profiled, and TCRdb retains in-frame clones only, with some absent. This table holds more than 20,000 clones, more than 70% found once. Study-wide results and limits: Relative to older groups, preterm infants had shorter, less trimmed CDR3s with fewer N additions.

Preterm samples came from extremely preterm deliveries at about 21-27 weeks. These TCRs' antigens remain unknown. The sequenced sample was naive CD8+ T cells from cord blood. Source of these receptors: a boy who was born preterm.

This sequence joins TRBV4-1 and TRBJ1-1, with 8 nucleotides matching TRBD1. Trimming at V came to 3 bases and at J to 9 bases, leaving 9 bases not matched to a gene. Germline V gene sequence: CDR1 MGHRA, CDR2 YSYEKL. This CDR3 spans 14 amino acids. The CDR3 DNA sequence: TGCGCCAGCAGCCAGCCCCAGGGGGCCGTTAAAGCTTTCTTT. Translation gives CASSQPQGAVKAFF.

The chain links TRBV4-1 to TRBJ1-2, with 7 bases that match TRBD1. CDR3 size: 13 residues. Germline V gives CDR1 MGHRA, CDR2 YSYEKL. The J segment lost 5 bases and the V segment lost 2 bases, leaving 2 bases of the junction unmatched. The CDR3: CASSQLTGYGYTF. CDR3 DNA sequence: TGCGCCAGCAGCCAATTGACAGGGTATGGCTACACCTTC.

Points on this clone: Only one base separates this from a far larger clonotype, so it likely reflects a read error. The J gene is TRBJ1-5, the V gene TRBV6-5; D might be TRBD1 (6 bases). This CDR3 has 13 amino acids. Germline V CDR1 and CDR2: MNHEY, SVGAGI. V lost 5 bases to trimming and J lost 2 bases, with 7 bases between them. The DNA of the CDR3 is TGTGCCAGCAGTCACAGGGGCAATCAGCCCCAGCATTTT. Amino acids: CASSHRGNQPQHF.

The chain carries TRBV5-1 and TRBJ2-5, with TRBD2 matching over 10 bases. Losses at the gene ends were 3 bases for V and 1 base for J; bases not matched to a gene: 0. The CDR3 is made up of 14 amino acids. Looked up from germline, CDR1 is SGHRS and CDR2 is YFSETQ. This CDR3 reads CASSWTSGQETQYF. The CDR3 bases are TGCGCCAGCAGCTGGACTAGCGGCCAAGAGACCCAGTACTTC.

The rearrangement links TRBV5-4 to TRBJ2-5, with 8 nucleotides matching TRBD1. The J call may be incorrect, as the DNA end agrees better with TRBJ2-7. This CDR3 comprises 13 residues. CDR1 SGHNT and CDR2 YYREEE come from the germline V gene (reference sequence). DNA of the CDR3: TGTGCCAGCCAGGACAGGGTAAGCTACGAGCAGTACTTC. Residues: CASQDRVSYEQYF.

As to this clone: Other nucleotide sequences in the sample specify the same CDR3. The rearrangement uses TRBV27 and TRBJ1-1; 9 bases are shared with TRBD1. Losses at the gene ends were 3 bases for V and 4 bases for J; bases not matched to a gene: 0. Looked up from germline, CDR1 is MNHEY and CDR2 is SMNVEV (reference sequence). This CDR3 is built from 13 residues. CDR3 in amino acids: CASSLTGGTEAFF. The CDR3 DNA reads TGTGCCAGCAGTTTGACAGGGGGCACTGAAGCTTTCTTT.

This clone was recorded a few times. CDR3 in DNA: TGTGCCAGCAGTTTAAAATCGGGTGCAGGGGAGCTGTTTTTT. It specifies CASSLKSGAGELFF. The chain combines TRBV27 with TRBJ2-2; D uncertain. CDR1 and CDR2 (germline): MNHEY, SMNVEV (reference sequence). The CDR3 spans 14 residues. V shed 2 bases and J shed 8 bases, with 12 bases lying between them.

The chain recombines TRBV5-1 with TRBJ2-2; D remains ambiguous. The CDR3 consists of 16 residues. Trimming cost V 0 bases and J 4 bases, with 13 bases left between them. Germline CDR1 and CDR2: SGHRS and YFSETQ. The DNA of the CDR3 is TGCGCCAGCAGCTTGGCCTCCGCAGGCCCCACCGGGGAGCTGTTTTTT. It codes for CASSLASAGPTGELFF.

This sequence joins TRBV28 and TRBJ2-7; no firm D call. Trimming shortened V by 3 bases and J by 2 bases, and 2 bases separated the two germline ends. The CDR3 is 11 amino acids. Germline values: CDR1 MDHEN, CDR2 SYDVKM. CDR3 sequence: CASSLTYEQYF. As DNA, the CDR3 is TGTGCCAGCAGTTTGACCTACGAGCAGTACTTC. Complete variable domain (other parts from reference TRBV28 and TRBJ2-7): DVKVTQSSRYLVKRTGEKVFLECVQDMDHENMFWYRQDPGLGLRLIYFSYDVKMKEKGDIPEGYSVSREKKERFSLILESASTNQTSMYLCASSLTYEQYFGPGTRLTVT.

The chain has TRBV4-2 and TRBJ2-5; D unclear. The length of the CDR3 is 13 residues. The germline V and J ends were trimmed by 3 bases and 4 bases, with 9 bases remaining between them. The germline V gene has CDR1 LGHNA and CDR2 YNFKEQ. CDR3 in DNA: TGTGCCAGCAGCCAGGAGCTAGGAGAGACCCAGTACTTC. Residues: CASSQELGETQYF.